Below are 8 T cell receptor beta chains sequenced from a single sample in a study of T cell responses to AZD1222 COVID-19 vaccine. Clones were sequenced by immunoSEQ multiplex PCR, and TCRdb holds only the in-frame ones, with some missing. Here the sample spans 60,000 or so clones, roughly 84% being singletons. The specimen comprised peripheral blood, sampled on day 0 of AZD1222 vaccination. These receptor sequences come from an adult in good health.

CDR3 nucleotide sequence: TGTGCCAGCTCACCAACGGGGCGTAAGGAGACCCAGTACTTC. Amino acid sequence: CASSPTGRKETQYF. The chain recombines TRBV18 with TRBJ2-5; D might be TRBD1 or TRBD2, each matching 5 bases. The length of the CDR3 is 14 residues. Germline CDR1 reads KGHSH; CDR2 reads LQKENI. V was clipped by 2 bases and J by 5 bases, with 12 bases between them.

The chain employs TRBV9 and TRBJ1-2; the D is unclear. Deletions cut 0 bases from V and 8 bases from J, with 11 bases between. Germline values: CDR1 SGDLS, CDR2 YYNGEE. This CDR3 contains 13 residues. CDR3: CASSVDDRSGYTF. CDR3 coding DNA: TGTGCCAGCAGCGTAGATGACCGCTCGGGCTACACCTTC.

The chain combines TRBV5-4 with TRBJ2-5, with D possibly matching TRBD1 (6 bases). V lost 4 bases to trimming and J lost 1 base, with 14 bases between them. CDR1 is SGHNT, CDR2 YYREEE, per germline (reference sequence). This CDR3 comprises 15 residues. The CDR3 loop is CASSSSTGSQETQYF. As DNA, the CDR3 is TGTGCCAGCAGCAGCTCGACAGGATCCCAAGAGACCCAGTACTTC.

This chain uses TRBV13 with TRBJ2-7; 7 bases line up with TRBD2. The CDR3 has 15 residues. Unmatched junction bases numbered 8, after V lost 0 bases and J lost 6 bases. Germline CDR1 PRHDT, CDR2 FYEKMQ (reference sequence). CDR3 protein: CASSLGRAGEGEQYV. Written as DNA, the CDR3 is TGTGCCAGCAGCTTAGGCCGGGCGGGAGAGGGCGAGCAGTACGTC.

The chain links TRBV9 to TRBJ2-7; TRBD2 agrees at 7 bases. V dropped 4 bases and J dropped 5; count of bases not matched to a gene: 12. The length of the CDR3 is 15 residues. CDR1 SGDLS and CDR2 YYNGEE come from the germline V gene. Written as DNA, the CDR3 is TGTGCCAGCAGCTTTAGACTAGCAGCCACCGACGAGCAGTACTTC. It encodes CASSFRLAATDEQYF.

This chain joins TRBV6-6 and TRBJ1-2, with 7 bases that match TRBD1. This CDR3 region has 15 residues. V lost 2 bases to trimming and J lost 6 bases; unmatched junction nucleotides: 9. The germline CDR1 and CDR2 sequences are MNHNY and SVGAGI (reference sequence). The CDR3 DNA reads as TGTGCCAGCAGTTACGGTACGACAGGGAGGGATGGCTACACCTTC. The encoded protein is CASSYGTTGRDGYTF.

The V gene is TRBV4-1, the J gene TRBJ1-4; maybe TRBD1 (5 bases). CDR1 is MGHRA, CDR2 YSYEKL, per germline. The CDR3 is 18 residues long. Trimming left V 0 bases short and J 10 bases short, with 24 bases between. The DNA for the CDR3 is TGCGCCAGCAGCCAAGATCCCGGGTTGCGAGCACTGCAGGGAAAACTGTTTTTT. Translated, it gives CASSQDPGLRALQGKLFF.

The CDR3 protein is CASSPQRPSNTGELFF. In DNA, the CDR3 is TGTGCCAGCTCACCACAACGTCCCTCGAACACCGGGGAGCTGTTTTTT. This chain joins TRBV18 and TRBJ2-2; unclear D gene. The CDR3 length is 16 residues. Germline V gene data show CDR1 as KGHSH and CDR2 as LQKENI. V shed 1 base and J shed 0 bases, with 9 bases lying between them.